This TCR beta chain was sequenced for a study of blood T cell repertoires in COVID-19. As for the study in general: Donors in the United States, Italy and Spain gave samples during acute or convalescent COVID-19. The cDNA or gDNA used as material had been derived from T cells, B-cell-depleted T cells, or PBMCs.

The germline CDR1 and CDR2 sequences are MDHEN and SYDVKM. The CDR3 consists of 18 residues. Trimming at V came to 6 bases and at J to 2 bases, leaving 13 bases not matched to a gene. Only in-frame clones appear in the TCRdb table, and some are missing; sequencing was by immunoSEQ multiplex PCR. The sample shows tens of thousands of clones, about four fifths of them seen only once. Sequencing used peripheral blood. This receptor was obtained from a man aged 45-65 years with active or convalescent COVID-19. The chain combines TRBV28 with TRBJ2-3, with TRBD2 identical over 11 bases. This CDR3 reads CASSPLAGGRPHTDTQYF. The CDR3 nucleotides read TGTGCCAGCAGCCCGCTAGCGGGGGGCCGCCCACACACAGATACGCAGTATTTT.